These 16 T cell receptor beta chains share one sample of origin, sequenced in a study of regulatory T cells in long-lasting Graves disease. The TCR beta library used iRepertoire HTBI primers with Arm-PCR amplification of CDR3. TCRdb fed the multiplex PCR reads into MiXCR, producing one record per CDR3 protein. Of approximately 490,000 distinct CDR3 sequences in the sample, roughly 17% were seen once. The time point denotes: newly diagnosed GD, antithyroid drugs for less than 3 months. Extracted PBMC RNA gave rise to the TCR library. The sample was also reused in another study, on T cells in Graves' hyperthyroidism and ophthalmopathy.

The specimen comprised peripheral blood mononuclear cells (PBMCs), sampled at new diagnosis, from a patient treated with antithyroid drugs. The receptors were sampled from a man between 35 and 55 years old with Graves disease.

The table lists this clonotype with a few counts. V usage is TRBV7-2 and J usage is TRBJ2-1; possibly TRBD1 or TRBD2 for D (5 bases each). CDR3 length: 15 residues. The V gene's germline CDR1 is SGHTA and CDR2 FQGNSA. Trimming cost V 5 bases and J 7 bases, with 18 bases left between them. CDR3 region: CASSAQTGPPNEQFF. Written as DNA, the CDR3 is TGTGCCAGCAGCGCCCAGACGGGACCACCGAATGAGCAGTTCTTC.

The sample holds a few counts of this clonotype. The chain combines TRBV25-1 with TRBJ2-7; no clear D gene. This CDR3 is 12 amino acids long. Germline lookup yields CDR1 MGHDK and CDR2 SYGVNS. This CDR3 reads CANTDEAYEQYF. The CDR3 DNA is TGTGCAAACACGGACGAGGCCTACGAGCAGTACTTC.

About this clonotype itself: At one of its ends the junction is not consistent with the germline gene, which may arise from a read error. The chain employs TRBV15 and TRBJ2-1; the D gene is possibly TRBD2 (5 bases). The CDR3 runs 15 residues. Germline loops: CDR1 LNHNV, CDR2 YYDKDF (reference sequence). The CDR3: CATSRDIGGNNEQSF. The CDR3 DNA follows: TGTGCCACCAGCAGAGATATAGGAGGAAACAATGAGCAGTCCTTC.

This clonotype was observed at least ten times. The V gene is TRBV6-1, the J gene TRBJ2-5; the D is unclear. Germline V gene lookup returns CDR1 MNHNS and CDR2 SASEGT. The CDR3 has 13 residues. Trimming left V 4 bases short and J 2 bases short, with 8 bases between. Here the CDR3 reads CASSATSQETQYF. The CDR3 DNA sequence: TGTGCCAGCAGTGCAACAAGTCAAGAGACCCAGTACTTC.

This chain uses TRBV7-9 with TRBJ2-1, with 7 bases fitting TRBD2. Germline loops: CDR1 SEHNR, CDR2 FQNEAQ (reference sequence). The V and J ends lost 7 bases and 2 bases, in that order; junction bases with no gene match: 2. This CDR3 contains 13 residues. CDR3 residues: CASTRGAYNEQFF. The CDR3 DNA follows: TGTGCCAGCACCCGGGGGGCCTACAATGAGCAGTTCTTC.

The V gene is TRBV29-1, the J gene TRBJ2-2; unclear D gene. The CDR3 is 14 amino acids. Trimming pared 6 bases from V and 7 bases from J, leaving 18 bases between. Germline CDR1 reads SQVTM; CDR2 reads ANQGSEA. The CDR3 sequence: CSVRSRSLNGELFF. As DNA, the CDR3 is TGCAGCGTCCGGAGCCGGAGTCTCAACGGGGAGCTGTTTTTT.

This clonotype was counted only a few times. This chain uses TRBV28 with TRBJ1-4, with 7 bases that match TRBD1. Per the germline V gene, CDR1 is MDHEN and CDR2 is SYDVKM. This CDR3 has 15 amino acids. The V and J ends lost 6 bases and 2 bases, in that order; junction bases with no gene match: 6. DNA for the CDR3: TGTGCCAGCAGCCGCAGGGGGGGGACTAATGAAAAACTGTTTTTT. This codes for CASSRRGGTNEKLFF.

Many counts were recorded for this clonotype. V is TRBV28 and J is TRBJ1-1; no reliable D call. V lost 3 bases to trimming and J lost 11 bases, with 16 bases between them. Looked up from germline, CDR1 is MDHEN and CDR2 is SYDVKM. The CDR3 consists of 13 residues. CDR3 in amino acids: CASSLRRFVMAFF. The DNA for the CDR3 is TGTGCCAGCAGTTTGAGGCGATTTGTGATGGCTTTCTTT.

This clonotype occurred a few times. The chain has TRBV2 and TRBJ2-3; 10 nucleotides agree with TRBD2. The germline V gene has CDR1 SNHLY and CDR2 FYNNEI. Trimming removed 1 base from V and 10 bases from J; junction bases left unmatched: 8. This CDR3 contains 15 residues. The CDR3 spells CASSEVPSGSGAQYF. CDR3 DNA: TGTGCCAGCAGTGAAGTCCCTAGCGGGAGTGGTGCGCAGTATTTT.

This clonotype was seen more than once but under ten times. This sequence joins TRBV6-2 or TRBV6-3 and TRBJ2-3; TRBD1 agrees at 7 bases. CDR1 is MNHEY and CDR2 is SVGEGT in the germline V gene. The junction had 7 bases not matched to a gene; V was cut back by 3 bases and J by 4 bases. This CDR3 is 15 amino acids long. The CDR3 DNA reads as TGTGCCAGCAGTTATTCGACCCAGGGGGCAGATACGCAGTATTTT. Its translation is CASSYSTQGADTQYF.

V is TRBV10-3 and J is TRBJ2-7; the match to TRBD2 covers 13 bases. The ends lost 5 bases at V and 7 bases at J; junction bases unmatched: 23. The CDR3 is 20 residues long. Germline CDR1 reads ENHRY; CDR2 reads SYGVKD. In DNA, the CDR3 is TGTGCCATCAGTATCGGACGGATCTCCGGGACTAGCGGGGCTGGGGGTGAGCAGTACTTC. Its protein product is CAISIGRISGTSGAGGEQYF.

The chain uses TRBV28 and TRBJ2-2, with 7 bases lining up with TRBD1. V trimming: 6 bases; J trimming: 3 bases; junction bases outside the gene matches: 7. Germline CDR1 MDHEN, CDR2 SYDVKM. The CDR3 consists of 15 residues. As DNA, the CDR3 is TGTGCCAGCAGCGGGACAGACCTTCACACCGGGGAGCTGTTTTTT. Translated: CASSGTDLHTGELFF.

This clonotype was observed a few times. The chain carries TRBV20-1 and TRBJ2-3, with a weak D call TRBD1 (6 bases). Germline V gene sequence: CDR1 DFQATT, CDR2 SNEGSKA (reference sequence). There are 12 residues in the CDR3. V was pared by 5 bases and J by 2 bases, with 8 bases between. The CDR3 loop reads CSAGQTTDTQYF. In nucleotides, the CDR3 is TGCAGTGCTGGACAGACCACAGATACGCAGTATTTT.

This clonotype was observed at least ten times. V is TRBV3-1 and J is TRBJ1-2, with TRBD1 matching over 8 bases. After removal of 4 bases from V and 0 bases from J, the junction contained 10 bases not matched to a gene. The length of the CDR3 is 17 residues. Germline-derived CDR1 and CDR2 are LGHDT and YNNKEL (reference sequence). The CDR3: CASSPFTVQGANYGYTF. DNA of the CDR3: TGTGCCAGCAGCCCCTTTACGGTACAGGGGGCTAACTATGGCTACACCTTC.

This clonotype was detected ten times or more. V is TRBV28 and J is TRBJ1-5; TRBD1 agrees at 11 bases. The V segment lost 3 bases and the J segment 6 bases; nucleotides outside the gene matches: 4. There are 15 residues in the CDR3. Germline V CDR1 and CDR2: MDHEN, SYDVKM. In DNA form, the CDR3 reads TGTGCCAGCAGTTTCGGGACAGGGGGTATTCAGCCCCAGCATTTT. It encodes CASSFGTGGIQPQHF.

There are a few counts of this clonotype. The rearrangement uses TRBV6-5 and TRBJ2-7, with 7 bases matching TRBD2. The junction had 10 bases not matched to a gene; V was cut back by 2 bases and J by 0 bases. The CDR3 runs 17 residues. Germline-derived CDR1 and CDR2 are MNHEY and SVGAGI. This chain's CDR3 is CASSYHSLWDYSYEQYF. CDR3 nucleotide sequence: TGTGCCAGCAGTTACCACTCTCTTTGGGACTACTCCTACGAGCAGTACTTC.